This T cell receptor (beta chain) was recorded in a study of radiotherapy plus CTLA-4 blockade in lung cancer. Clones were read by immunoSEQ multiplex PCR, and TCRdb kept only the in-frame ones, dropping some. The sample shows about 90,000 clones, over 80% of them seen only once. The J segment lost 4 bases and the V segment lost 0 bases, leaving 7 bases of the junction unmatched. This CDR3 spans 16 amino acids. CDR1 is LNHNV and CDR2 is YYDKDF in the germline V gene (reference sequence). The sequences come from peripheral blood, collected from a patient treated with radiotherapy plus ipilimumab. This chain links TRBV15 with TRBJ1-2; 8 bases fit TRBD1. This TCR was sampled from a human donor with non-small cell lung cancer that progressed on radiotherapy plus ipilimumab. The CDR3 DNA reads as TGTGCCACCAGCAGAGAACGAGGACAGGGTGGCTATGGCTACACCTTC. Its protein product is CATSRERGQGGYGYTF.